The 15 T cell receptor beta chains listed next were all sequenced from one sample in a study of tissue T cells after allogeneic stem cell transplantation (dated by TCRdb to 2022 to 2024). The library relied on the immunoSEQ multiplex PCR assay. In TCRdb, the immuneACCESS table is reduced to in-frame sequences with V and J assigned. These tables do not hold every clone; where another copy was compared, an unresolved V gene accounts for under half, and the others remain unexplained. A total of approximately 4,000 clones appear in this sample, roughly 50% of them only once. Approximately 10% of the sample is in the top ten clones. The time point label here, explained by the study, means: mouse harvest day 7 after allogeneic transplant. Each mouse graft consisted of 10^7 T-cell-depleted bone marrow cells plus 10^6 splenic CD5+ T cells and was given by tail vein injection. Sequences were obtained from lymph node tissue. All receptors derive from a female BALB/c mouse given C57BL/6 T cells with graft-versus-host disease after an allogeneic hematopoietic cell transplant.

This clone ranks as medium-sized. Gene names and germline match the mouse. The missing CDR3 end, 1 residue past where the read stops, is filled in from the germline J gene. The rearrangement links TRBV12-1 to TRBJ2-7; 8 nucleotides align to TRBD2. This CDR3 region has 13 residues. The V and J ends lost 0 bases and 6 bases, in that order; junction bases with no gene match: 3. Per the germline V gene, CDR1 is SGHSN and CDR2 is HYEKVE. The CDR3 DNA, read in part, is TGTGCCAGCTCTCTCCCTGGGGGGAGTGAACAGTAC. Protein sequence: CASSLPGGSEQY. The full CDR3 sequence reads CASSLPGGSEQYF. The variable domain in full, completed from reference TRBV12-1 and TRBJ2-7, reads DSGVVQSPRHIIKEKGGRSVLTCIPISGHSNVVWYQQTLGKELKFLIQHYEKVERDKGFLPSRFSVQQFDDYHSEMNMSALELEDSAMYFCASSLPGGSEQYFGPGTRLTVL.

Comment on this clone: The gene symbols are mouse symbols. CDR3: CASSIRDRGQNTLYF. The CDR3 DNA, read in part, is TGTGCCAGCAGCATCCGGGACAGGGGTCAAAACACCTTGTAC. This chain uses TRBV3 with TRBJ2-4, with 9 bases fitting TRBD1. The read terminates 1 residue before the CDR3 end, so the remaining end is supplied by the germline J gene. This CDR3 has 15 residues. CDR1 and CDR2 (germline): SNHLY, FYNGKV (reference sequence). Trimming at V came to 5 bases and at J to 1 base, leaving 4 bases not matched to a gene.

Concerning this clone: The gene symbols are mouse symbols. The CDR3 end falls 1 residue outside the read, so it is completed with the germline J gene. This sequence joins TRBV15 and TRBJ2-4; D may be TRBD1 (6 bases). Trimming removed 5 bases from V and 3 bases from J, with 9 bases in between. The CDR3 loop spans 13 amino acids. CDR1 and CDR2 from the germline V gene are SGHND and FRSKSL. The CDR3 loop is CASSPGVQNTLYF. The DNA read from the CDR3 is TGTGCCAGCAGTCCAGGGGTCCAAAACACCTTGTAC. The full variable domain, with the rest looked up from reference TRBV15 and TRBJ2-4, is DAGVTQTPRHEVAEKGQTIILKCEPVSGHNDLFWYRQTKIQGLELLSYFRSKSLMEDGGAFKDRFKAEMLNSSFSTLKIQPTEPKDSAVYLCASSPGVQNTLYFGAGTRLSVL.

This clone ranks as large. Mouse names are used for the genes. The read finishes 1 residue shy of the CDR3 end, and the germline J gene is used to complete it. The rearrangement uses TRBV26 and TRBJ2-7; TRBD2 matches 9 bases. Per germline, CDR1 KGHPV and CDR2 FQNQEV (reference sequence). The CDR3 is made up of 15 amino acids. The V and J ends lost 2 bases and 0 bases, in that order; junction bases with no gene match: 2. The sequenced CDR3 bases are TGTGCCAGCAGTCTGGGACTGGGGAGCTCCTATGAACAGTAC. Its translation: CASSLGLGSSYEQY. The CDR3 in its entirety is CASSLGLGSSYEQYF.

Comment on this clone: Gene labels here are mouse ones. The sequence runs out 1 residue before the end of the CDR3; the remainder is reconstructed from the germline J gene. The chain joins TRBV1 to TRBJ2-5, with 9 bases aligning to TRBD1. Germline CDR1 is NSQYPW and CDR2 is LRSPGD (reference sequence). The CDR3 covers 14 residues. The trim removed 3 bases at V and 7 bases at J, leaving 5 bases unmatched. The sequenced CDR3 bases are TGCACCTGCAGTGCCCGGGACAGGGAGAACACCCAGTAC. Translated, it gives CTCSARDRENTQY. The entire CDR3 sequence reads CTCSARDRENTQYF.

This clone was seen a handful of times. Genes and germline are mouse. The read terminates 1 residue before the CDR3 end, so the remaining end is supplied by the germline J gene. V gene TRBV16 combines with J gene TRBJ1-1; D gene ambiguous. Trimming shortened V by 4 bases and J by 0 bases, and 9 bases separated the two germline ends. The CDR3 is 14 residues long. The germline gives CDR1 SGHSA, CDR2 FRNQAP. CDR3 sequence: CASSSTNANTEVFF. The sequenced part of the CDR3 DNA is TGTGCAAGCAGCTCGACAAATGCAAACACAGAAGTCTTC.

In regard to this clone: Genes and germline come from the mouse. The DNA ends 1 residue before the CDR3 does, and the rest of the CDR3 is filled in from the germline J gene. V usage is TRBV13-2 and J usage is TRBJ2-1; D is unresolved. This CDR3 contains 12 residues. From germline, CDR1 is NNHNN and CDR2 SYGAGS (reference sequence). Trimming pared 4 bases from V and 7 bases from J, leaving 9 bases between. The CDR3 sequence is CASGSDGAEQFF. Incomplete CDR3 DNA: TGTGCCAGCGGTTCGGACGGGGCTGAGCAGTTC.

About this clone: Gene names and germline refer to mouse. The read ends 1 residue early relative to the CDR3; the germline J gene fills the gap. The genes are TRBV3 and TRBJ2-7; 13 positions match TRBD2. Losses at the gene ends were 6 bases for V and 7 bases for J; bases not matched to a gene: 6. Germline CDR1 reads SNHLY; CDR2 reads FYNGKV (reference sequence). The CDR3 covers 14 residues. CDR3 sequence: CASRRTGGASEQYF. The CDR3 bases that were read are TGTGCCAGCAGACGGACTGGGGGGGCGTCGGAACAGTAC.

On this clone: Gene names follow the mouse nomenclature. The CDR3 is cut off 1 residue early in the read; its end comes from the germline J gene. The chain is built from TRBV13-3 and TRBJ2-7, with 11 bases lining up with TRBD2. V lost 3 bases to trimming and J lost 0 bases; unmatched junction nucleotides: 2. The CDR3 sequence is 15 residues long. In germline, CDR1 is NNHDY, CDR2 SYVADS. CDR3 bases read: TGTGCCAGCAGTGGGACTGGGGGGAGCTCCTATGAACAGTAC. Residues: CASSGTGGSSYEQY. The complete CDR3 sequence is CASSGTGGSSYEQYF.

Details on this clone: Mouse names are used for the genes. The missing CDR3 end, 1 residue past where the read stops, is filled in from the germline J gene. J is TRBJ2-2 and V is TRBV26; TRBD1 matches 7 bases. Germline V gives CDR1 KGHPV, CDR2 FQNQEV (reference sequence). With V trimmed by 8 bases and J by 2 bases, 2 bases remained unmatched. CDR3 size: 13 residues. The part of the CDR3 DNA that was read is TGTGCCAGCGCGACAGGGAACACCGGGCAGCTCTAC. Translation: CASATGNTGQLY. From start to end, the CDR3 is CASATGNTGQLYF.

Turning to this clone: The genes and germline here are from mouse. The read comes to an end 1 residue before the CDR3 does, leaving the germline J gene to fill in the end. This sequence joins TRBV16 and TRBJ1-1, with D possibly TRBD1 on 5 matching bases. Germline V lookup: CDR1 SGHSA, CDR2 FRNQAP. Trimming pared 5 bases from V and 2 bases from J, leaving 6 bases between. The CDR3 covers 12 residues. The CDR3 bases that were read are TGTGCAAGCAGCCGGGACAACACAGAAGTCTTC. Its protein product is CASSRDNTEVF. The entire CDR3 sequence reads CASSRDNTEVFF.

Concerning this clone itself: Genes and germline come from the mouse. The sequence runs out 1 residue before the end of the CDR3; the remainder is reconstructed from the germline J gene. The gene calls are TRBV13-2 and TRBJ1-2, with 7 positions matching TRBD1. Per the germline V gene, CDR1 is NNHNN and CDR2 is SYGAGS (reference sequence). After removal of 4 bases from V and 4 bases from J, the junction contained 1 base not matched to a gene. The CDR3 is 12 amino acids. The CDR3 loop is CASGRDSSDYTF. Incomplete CDR3 DNA: TGTGCCAGCGGTAGGGACAGCTCCGACTACACC.

Points on this clone: Germline and genes here are mouse. Read coverage stops 1 residue before the CDR3 terminus; the germline J gene supplies the remainder. The genes are TRBV26 and TRBJ1-1; no clear D gene. Germline assignment: CDR1 KGHPV and CDR2 FQNQEV (reference sequence). The CDR3 sequence is 13 residues long. V was cut by 6 bases and J by 1 base, with 9 bases left in between. The CDR3 region is CASSRQKNTEVFF. Partial CDR3 DNA: TGTGCCAGCAGCCGACAAAAAAACACAGAAGTCTTC.

Comment on this clone: Gene names and germline refer to mouse. From the germline J gene comes the end of the CDR3, since the read stops 1 residue before it. This chain links TRBV13-2 with TRBJ1-1; D possibly corresponds to TRBD1 (5 bases). Trimming left V 0 bases short and J 0 bases short, with 9 bases between. CDR1 and CDR2 (germline): NNHNN, SYGAGS (reference sequence). The CDR3 is 15 amino acids. CDR3 DNA, as far as it was read: TGTGCCAGCGGTGATGCGGGGGTTGCAAACACAGAAGTCTTC. It translates to CASGDAGVANTEVF. The whole CDR3 sequence is CASGDAGVANTEVFF.

This clone was detected only a few times. The gene symbols are mouse symbols. The read falls 1 residue short of the CDR3 end, and the missing part is taken from the germline J gene. The chain employs TRBV12-1 and TRBJ1-2; D ambiguous. V shed 2 bases and J shed 1 base, with 4 bases lying between them. The CDR3 contains 12 residues. The germline gives CDR1 SGHSN, CDR2 HYEKVE. This CDR3 is CASSQGNSDYTF. CDR3 DNA, as far as it was read: TGTGCCAGCTCTCAAGGAAACTCCGACTACACC.